The 12 T cell receptor beta chains in this list originate from one sample, sequenced in a study of T cells expressing NK-cell markers. After re-calling the 5' RACE reads, TCRdb lists one entry per CDR3 protein, DNA absent. This table lists 350,000 to 450,000 distinct CDR3 sequences. The sample consisted of blood T cells: a sorted CD56 or NKG2C T cell subset, CD4+ or CD8+ T cells, or bulk PBMC T cells (not recorded which). The receptors shown here come from a man aged 18-70 years in good health.

The genes are TRBV6-1 and TRBJ1-6; there is no DNA to check the TCRdb D call of TRBD1. In germline, CDR1 is MNHNS, CDR2 SASEGT. This CDR3 is built from 17 residues. The CDR3 is CASSENIGQTKDSPLHF.

The V gene is TRBV29-1, the J gene TRBJ1-2. This CDR3 is 15 amino acids long. In germline, CDR1 is SQVTM, CDR2 ANQGSEA. CDR3 protein: CSVEPGLVTGGGYTF.

The chain carries TRBV27 and TRBJ2-3; TCRdb gives TRBD1 as the D gene, but with no DNA this cannot be confirmed. This CDR3 is built from 16 residues. Germline-derived CDR1 and CDR2 are MNHEY and SMNVEV (reference sequence). The CDR3 is CASSSIRGPSTDTQYF.

The J gene is TRBJ2-5, the V gene TRBV12-3 or TRBV12-4; TCRdb names TRBD2, which stays unverified in the absence of DNA. This CDR3 has 15 amino acids. The CDR3 spells CASALVGGPRETQYF.

The V call is TRBV12-3 or TRBV12-4, the J call TRBJ2-1; TCRdb calls TRBD2, which cannot be checked without DNA. The CDR3 sequence is 17 residues long. CDR3 region: CASSLVKARSSYNEQFF.

The V and J genes are TRBV7-9 and TRBJ2-7; TCRdb's D gene call, TRBD1, goes unchecked for lack of DNA. The germline gives CDR1 SEHNR, CDR2 FQNEAQ (reference sequence). CDR3 length equals 14 residues. CDR3 in amino acids: CASRPTGNPYEQYF. The whole variable domain, filled in from reference TRBV7-9 and TRBJ2-7, reads DTGVSQNPRHKITKRGQNVTFRCDPISEHNRLYWYRQTLGQGPEFLTYFQNEAQLEKSRLLSDRFSAERPKGSFSTLEIQRTEQGDSAMYLCASRPTGNPYEQYFGPGTRLTVT.

This chain joins TRBV7-2 and TRBJ2-3; TCRdb picks TRBD2, but there is no DNA to check that call. There are 17 residues in the CDR3. Germline loops: CDR1 SGHTA, CDR2 FQGNSA. The CDR3 region is CASSFSSGGTSTDTQYF.

The chain uses TRBV2 and TRBJ2-3; there is no DNA to check the TCRdb D call of TRBD2. This CDR3 region has 19 residues. Germline lookup yields CDR1 SNHLY and CDR2 FYNNEI. CDR3 protein: CASSEMASGDTSTTDTQYF. The variable domain in full, with the rest retrieved from reference TRBV2 and TRBJ2-3, is EPEVTQTPSHQVTQMGQEVILRCVPISNHLYFYWYRQILGQKVEFLVSFYNNEISEKSEIFDDQFSVERPDGSNFTLKIRSTKLEDSAMYFCASSEMASGDTSTTDTQYFGPGTRLTVL.

CDR3 sequence reads: CASRKTGAGETQYF. The rearrangement uses TRBV5-4 and TRBJ2-5; absent DNA, TCRdb's TRBD1 call cannot be checked. The length of the CDR3 is 14 residues. Germline CDR1 reads SGHNT; CDR2 reads YYREEE (reference sequence).

The rearrangement links TRBV7-2 to TRBJ2-4; TCRdb names TRBD1, which stays unverified in the absence of DNA. Germline CDR1 SGHTA, CDR2 FQGNSA. The CDR3 is 14 residues long. The CDR3 here is CASRGQGAKNIQYF.

CDR3 in amino acids: CASSLLGTAYEQYF. This rearrangement joins TRBV27 to TRBJ2-7; the TCRdb D gene call, TRBD1, has no DNA to confirm it. The CDR3 totals 14 residues. Germline CDR1 reads MNHEY; CDR2 reads SMNVEV (reference sequence).

This chain uses TRBV7-9 with TRBJ2-3; TCRdb gives TRBD1 as the D gene, but with no DNA this cannot be confirmed. Germline V gene lookup returns CDR1 SEHNR and CDR2 FQNEAQ (reference sequence). This CDR3 is 15 amino acids long. The CDR3 sequence is CASSPGRLSTDTQYF.